Below are 3 T cell receptor beta chains sequenced from a single sample in a study of cytomegalovirus exposure and HLA in healthy donors. In the PCR, 60 Vbeta and 13 Jbeta primers were used. Clones were sequenced by immunoSEQ multiplex PCR, and TCRdb holds only the in-frame ones, with some missing. The sample has 150,000 to 200,000 clones; about 80% are singletons. The sequenced material came from PBMCs. These receptors originate from a woman aged 18-30 years in good health and CMV-seropositive.

The chain combines TRBV19 with TRBJ1-5, with a possible D match to TRBD1 (6 bases). CDR3 size: 16 residues. Germline CDR1 is LNHDA and CDR2 is SQIVND (reference sequence). The V end was cut by 8 bases, the J end by 1 base, with 18 bases between. The CDR3, as DNA: TGTGCCAGTGGGATACAGGGTCGGATAAGCAATCAGCCCCAGCATTTT. Residues: CASGIQGRISNQPQHF.

J is TRBJ1-3 and V is TRBV27, with D possibly TRBD1 on 6 matching bases. Germline V gene sequence: CDR1 MNHEY, CDR2 SMNVEV (reference sequence). The CDR3 sequence is 16 residues long. The germline V and J ends were trimmed by 2 bases and 2 bases, with 13 bases remaining between them. The CDR3 is CASSLDTGNAGNTIYF. CDR3 DNA: TGTGCCAGCAGTTTAGATACAGGGAACGCTGGAAACACCATATATTTT.

The chain has TRBV11-2 and TRBJ2-1, with 8 bases matching TRBD1. Germline V lookup: CDR1 SGHAT, CDR2 FQNNGV. This CDR3 has 13 amino acids. Trimming at V came to 5 bases and at J to 7 bases, leaving 4 bases not matched to a gene. The CDR3 nucleotides read TGTGCCAGCAGCCAGGACAGGGAGAATGAGCAGTTCTTC. This codes for CASSQDRENEQFF.